These 19 T cell receptor beta chains were sequenced from one sample in a study of cytomegalovirus exposure and HLA in healthy donors. The PCR contained 60 Vbeta and 13 Jbeta primers. TCRdb's copy holds only in-frame clones and misses some; the assay was immunoSEQ multiplex PCR. The profile shows 180,000 or so clones, approximately 67% of them singletons. Sequencing was done on a sample of PBMCs. Receptors originate from a man aged 35-49 years in good health and CMV-seronegative.

The CDR3 DNA is TGTGCCAGCAGTGAAGGGACAGGAAACACCGGGGAGCTGTTTTTT. Translated: CASSEGTGNTGELFF. This rearrangement joins TRBV2 to TRBJ2-2; TRBD1 agrees at 7 bases. Trimming at V came to 1 base and at J to 2 bases, leaving 1 base not matched to a gene. Germline loops: CDR1 SNHLY, CDR2 FYNNEI. The length of the CDR3 is 15 residues. The full variable domain, in which reference TRBV2 and TRBJ2-2 provide the parts outside the CDR3, is EPEVTQTPSHQVTQMGQEVILRCVPISNHLYFYWYRQILGQKVEFLVSFYNNEISEKSEIFDDQFSVERPDGSNFTLKIRSTKLEDSAMYFCASSEGTGNTGELFFGEGSRLTVL.

The CDR3 DNA follows: TGTGCCAGCAGTGATTCAGGGGGCGTGGACACTGAAGCTTTCTTT. Its translation is CASSDSGGVDTEAFF. The rearrangement uses TRBV6-1 and TRBJ1-1; 8 positions match TRBD1. The CDR3 has 15 residues. Losses at the gene ends were 3 bases for V and 3 bases for J; bases not matched to a gene: 6. Per the germline V gene, CDR1 is MNHNS and CDR2 is SASEGT.

V and J are TRBV7-2 and TRBJ1-1; TRBD1 matches at 7 bases. Germline lookup yields CDR1 SGHTA and CDR2 FQGNSA. There are 14 residues in the CDR3. J lost 4 bases, V lost 6 bases, and 8 bases had no gene match. The CDR3 region has the DNA TGTGCCAGCAGGATAGGGGCAGGGGGCACTGAAGCTTTCTTT. This codes for CASRIGAGGTEAFF. The full variable domain, its missing parts supplied by reference TRBV7-2 and TRBJ1-1, is GAGVSQSPSNKVTEKGKDVELRCDPISGHTALYWYRQSLGQGLEFLIYFQGNSAPDKSGLPSDRFSAERTGGSVSTLTIQRTQQEDSAVYLCASRIGAGGTEAFFGQGTRLTVV.

This clone was seen more than once but under ten times. The chain carries TRBV10-3 and TRBJ2-3; tentatively, D is TRBD2 (6 bases). The CDR3 is 13 residues long. Germline V gene lookup returns CDR1 ENHRY and CDR2 SYGVKD. V was cut by 8 bases and J by 0 bases, with 9 bases left in between. The CDR3 bases are TGTGCCATCGCCGGGACTAGCACAGATACGCAGTATTTT. This encodes CAIAGTSTDTQYF.

The rearrangement uses TRBV15 and TRBJ1-2; D is perhaps TRBD1 (6 bases). The CDR3 is 15 amino acids. The germline V and J ends were trimmed by 10 bases and 4 bases, with 22 bases remaining between them. Germline V gene sequence: CDR1 LNHNV, CDR2 YYDKDF (reference sequence). The CDR3 is CAKGPGTTGPYGYTF. The CDR3 coding sequence is TGTGCCAAAGGCCCCGGGACAACGGGACCCTATGGCTACACCTTC.

This chain joins TRBV5-1 and TRBJ1-6; D remains unclear. This CDR3 is 15 amino acids long. Trimming cost V 0 bases and J 10 bases, with 14 bases left between them. Germline CDR1 SGHRS, CDR2 YFSETQ. The CDR3 loop reads CASSLVEGGRSPLHF. In nucleotides, the CDR3 is TGCGCCAGCAGCTTGGTAGAGGGCGGCCGGTCACCCCTCCACTTT.

V usage is TRBV7-2 and J usage is TRBJ1-1; D not certain. The V gene lost 2 bases and the J gene lost 4 bases, with 11 bases spanning the gap. The CDR3 sequence is 14 residues long. Germline CDR1 is SGHTA and CDR2 is FQGNSA. The chain's CDR3 is CASSLLLRGTEAFF. CDR3 DNA: TGTGCCAGCAGCTTACTATTGCGGGGCACTGAAGCTTTCTTT. The complete variable domain, with remaining parts taken from reference TRBV7-2 and TRBJ1-1, reads GAGVSQSPSNKVTEKGKDVELRCDPISGHTALYWYRQSLGQGLEFLIYFQGNSAPDKSGLPSDRFSAERTGGSVSTLTIQRTQQEDSAVYLCASSLLLRGTEAFFGQGTRLTVV.

The V and J genes are TRBV19 and TRBJ2-7; 7 nucleotides match TRBD1. The CDR3 contains 11 residues. V shed 9 bases, J shed 6 bases, and the junction held 5 bases outside the gene matches. Germline V gives CDR1 LNHDA, CDR2 SQIVND (reference sequence). CDR3 sequence reads: CASSDRREQYF. CDR3 nucleotide sequence: TGTGCCAGCTCGGACAGGCGCGAGCAGTACTTC.

This sequence joins TRBV19 and TRBJ2-2; 12 bases line up with TRBD1. V lost 7 bases to trimming and J lost 3 bases; unmatched junction nucleotides: 12. The CDR3 has 18 amino acids. Germline V gene lookup returns CDR1 LNHDA and CDR2 SQIVND (reference sequence). CDR3 sequence (DNA): TGTGCCAGTACCGCATCCCGGGACAGGGGGCTACACACCGGGGAGCTGTTTTTT. Translation gives CASTASRDRGLHTGELFF.

V and J are TRBV5-1 and TRBJ2-5; TRBD1 matches 8 bases. The germline V gene encodes CDR1 SGHRS and CDR2 YFSETQ. This CDR3 is 17 amino acids long. V dropped 0 bases and J dropped 2; count of bases not matched to a gene: 9. In DNA, the CDR3 is TGCGCCAGCAGCTTGGTCCCCATCAACAGGGGGCAAGAGACCCAGTACTTC. Translated: CASSLVPINRGQETQYF.

The gene calls are TRBV29-1 and TRBJ1-4, with D possibly matching TRBD1 (6 bases). The CDR3 has 13 residues. Germline V gives CDR1 SQVTM, CDR2 ANQGSEA. The germline V and J ends were trimmed by 6 bases and 8 bases, with 16 bases remaining between them. CDR3 bases: TGCAGCGTACTACAGGGAGGGAAGGAAAAACTGTTTTTT. Translated, it gives CSVLQGGKEKLFF. Drawing the rest from reference TRBV29-1 and TRBJ1-4, the complete variable domain is SAVISQKPSRDICQRGTSLTIQCQVDSQVTMMFWYRQQPGQSLTLIATANQGSEATYESGFVIDKFPISRPNLTFSTLTVSNMSPEDSSIYLCSVLQGGKEKLFFGSGTQLSVL.

The J gene is TRBJ2-7, the V gene TRBV5-4; D perhaps matches TRBD2 (5 bases). Trimming removed 2 bases from V and 5 bases from J, with 20 bases in between. This CDR3 comprises 16 residues. The germline gives CDR1 SGHNT, CDR2 YYREEE (reference sequence). CDR3 in amino acids: CASSFSQREQSDEQYF. The CDR3 bases are TGTGCCAGCAGCTTTAGTCAGAGGGAGCAAAGTGACGAGCAGTACTTC.

This rearrangement joins TRBV9 to TRBJ1-6; perhaps TRBD1 as D (6 bases). V was clipped by 0 bases and J by 8 bases, with 6 bases between them. CDR3 size: 13 residues. Germline V gene lookup returns CDR1 SGDLS and CDR2 YYNGEE. CDR3 nucleotides: TGTGCCAGCAGCGTAGGGACAGATTCACCCCTCCACTTT. Encoded protein: CASSVGTDSPLHF.

This chain links TRBV30 with TRBJ1-5, with 10 bases matching TRBD1. CDR1 is GTSNPN and CDR2 is SVGIG in the germline V gene (reference sequence). J gave up 2 bases and V 0 bases, and 16 bases lay outside the gene matches. The length of the CDR3 is 20 residues. The CDR3 sequence is CAWSVSSFRDRGFRNQPQHF. The CDR3 region has the DNA TGTGCCTGGAGTGTAAGCTCCTTCCGGGACAGGGGATTTCGCAATCAGCCCCAGCATTTT.

As concerns this clone: Different DNA sequences within this sample yield the same CDR3. The chain couples TRBV11-2 to TRBJ2-3, with unresolved D. The V end lost 0 bases, the J end lost 2 bases, and 3 bases lay between the germline ends. The CDR3 has 13 amino acids. Per the germline V gene, CDR1 is SGHAT and CDR2 is FQNNGV. The CDR3 loop reads CASSLDLTDTQYF. The CDR3, as DNA: TGTGCCAGCAGCTTAGACCTCACAGATACGCAGTATTTT.

The V and J genes are TRBV7-2 and TRBJ1-3, with D tentatively TRBD1 (5 bases). The V and J ends lost 5 bases and 4 bases respectively, with 15 bases between them. CDR3 length: 15 residues. The germline V gene has CDR1 SGHTA and CDR2 FQGNSA. In DNA form, the CDR3 reads TGTGCCAGCAGCCCCGGGGGTGGGTCAGGAAACACCATATATTTT. Its protein is CASSPGGGSGNTIYF.

The chain links TRBV18 to TRBJ2-5; TRBD2 agrees at 11 bases. The J call could be wrong; TRBJ2-7 is a better fit for the DNA end. Germline V lookup: CDR1 KGHSH, CDR2 LQKENI. This CDR3 is built from 16 residues. This chain's CDR3 is CASSLNSGGASYEQYF. Written as DNA, the CDR3 is TGTGCCAGCTCCCTCAATAGCGGGGGGGCTTCTTACGAGCAGTACTTC.

The chain recombines TRBV27 with TRBJ2-7; D possibly corresponds to TRBD1 (5 bases). With 5 bases removed from V and 7 bases from J, the gap between germline ends came to 21 bases. In germline, CDR1 is MNHEY, CDR2 SMNVEV (reference sequence). The CDR3 runs to 15 residues. The CDR3 sequence is CASSALRVGFWEQYF. Written as DNA, the CDR3 is TGTGCCAGCAGTGCCCTCAGGGTAGGGTTTTGGGAGCAGTACTTC.

This rearrangement joins TRBV30 to TRBJ1-6, with 8 bases fitting TRBD1. Germline V CDR1 and CDR2: GTSNPN, SVGIG (reference sequence). V was clipped by 3 bases and J by 10 bases; unmatched bases: 11. The CDR3 length is 15 residues. CDR3 sequence (DNA): TGTGCCTGGAGGGCGGACAGGGAACATTCCTCACCCCTCCACTTT. Amino acid sequence: CAWRADREHSSPLHF.